This T cell receptor (beta chain) was observed in a study of cytomegalovirus exposure and HLA in healthy donors. Notes on the study in general: CMV serostatus was the only immune exposure information that was available. CMV antigen specificity was confirmed in vitro for a few CMV-associated chains.

Germline V gene sequence: CDR1 SGHAT, CDR2 FQNNGV. V shed 5 bases, J shed 4 bases, and the junction held 13 bases outside the gene matches. The CDR3 spans 16 residues. With respect to this clone: Its target is not known.

Researchers ran the PCR with 60 Vbeta and 13 Jbeta primers. Here immunoSEQ multiplex PCR was the method, and the copy in TCRdb shows in-frame clones only, minus some. The sample has about 150,000 clones, 75% to 85% seen once. Sequenced input: PBMCs. This sequence originates from a man younger than 40 in good health and CMV-seropositive. This rearrangement joins TRBV11-2 to TRBJ2-7, with 8 bases aligning to TRBD2. CDR3 sequence: CASSRPAGTRVYEQYF. The CDR3 bases are TGTGCCAGCAGCAGGCCTGCCGGGACTAGAGTTTACGAGCAGTACTTC.